Presented here are 30 T cell receptor beta chains from one specimen sequenced in a study of OX40 agonist ivuxolimab in advanced cancers. Libraries were prepared through the immunoSEQ multiplex PCR assay. TCRdb took over this immuneACCESS table, retaining in-frame rearrangements with V and J assigned. Such tables are incomplete; in checked studies, under half of the missing clones stem from an unresolved V gene, and the remainder is unexplained. Counted in this sample were over a thousand clones; 76% of them appeared once. The ten largest clonotypes hold around 8.3% of the sample. Sampling was carried out in a trial of the OX40 agonist ivuxolimab. These receptors came from an adult with an advanced solid tumor such as melanoma, head and neck, liver or kidney cancer.

This clone was seen only a few times. This chain joins TRBV19 and TRBJ1-4; D remains unclear. Germline V gene data show CDR1 as LNHDA and CDR2 as SQIVND (reference sequence). V was clipped by 6 bases and J by 0 bases, with 8 bases between them. This CDR3 region has 14 residues. The CDR3, as DNA: TGTGCCAGTAGCGATGGGTCAACTAATGAAAAACTGTTTTTT. This sequence encodes CASSDGSTNEKLFF.

The chain carries TRBV11-3 and TRBJ2-5, with 9 nucleotides matching TRBD1. CDR3 length equals 15 residues. The ends lost 4 bases at V and 5 bases at J; junction bases unmatched: 8. Germline V lookup: CDR1 SGHNT, CDR2 YENEEA. The CDR3 DNA is TGTGCCAGCAGCTCCGGGACAGGGTTTCTGGAGACCCAGTACTTC. This gives the protein CASSSGTGFLETQYF.

The V call is TRBV6-8, the J call TRBJ2-7; D tentatively fits TRBD1 or TRBD2 (6 bases each). The CDR3 loop spans 13 amino acids. The germline V gene has CDR1 MNHGY and CDR2 SAAAGT. Trimming shortened V by 5 bases and J by 4 bases, and 12 bases separated the two germline ends. The DNA of the CDR3 is TGTGCCAGCAGTAGGGGGGTGGAGTACGAGCAGTACTTC. Its translation: CASSRGVEYEQYF.

This clone appeared a few times. J is TRBJ1-1 and V is TRBV11-3, with a possible D match to TRBD1 (5 bases). CDR1 and CDR2 (germline): SGHNT, YENEEA. The CDR3 runs to 14 residues. The germline V and J ends were trimmed by 6 bases and 1 base, with 12 bases remaining between them. CDR3 sequence reads: CASSLGTTNTEAFF. The DNA of the CDR3 is TGTGCCAGCAGTCTGGGGACTACGAACACTGAAGCTTTCTTT.

The CDR3 protein is CATSRVLAARNEQFF. The CDR3 nucleotides read TGTGCCACCAGCAGAGTACTAGCGGCCAGGAATGAGCAGTTCTTC. This chain joins TRBV15 and TRBJ2-1; TRBD2 agrees at 8 bases. The CDR3 contains 15 residues. Germline loops: CDR1 LNHNV, CDR2 YYDKDF (reference sequence). J was trimmed by 7 bases and V by 1 base; bases with no gene match: 6.

This clone was counted a single time. This chain links TRBV23-1 with TRBJ1-1; D not resolved. TRBV23-1 is an ORF, with its function uncertain. The CDR3 has 14 residues. Trimming pared 6 bases from V and 1 base from J, leaving 12 bases between. The chain's CDR3 is CASSQARTNTEAFF. CDR3 DNA sequence: TGCGCCAGCAGCCAAGCCAGGACGAACACTGAAGCTTTCTTT.

This sequence joins TRBV10-1 and TRBJ2-3; D is ambiguous. The CDR3 extends over 11 amino acids. Trimming left V 6 bases short and J 5 bases short, with 6 bases between. CDR1 is WNHNN and CDR2 is SYGVQD in the germline V gene (reference sequence). In DNA form, the CDR3 reads TGCGCCAGCAGCCCCGGAGATACGCAGTATTTT. Translation: CASSPGDTQYF.

The rearrangement joins TRBV27 to TRBJ1-2, with D hard to call. In germline, CDR1 is MNHEY, CDR2 SMNVEV (reference sequence). The CDR3 covers 13 residues. The V and J ends lost 0 bases and 8 bases respectively, with 10 bases between them. Here the CDR3 DNA reads TGTGCCAGCAGTTTATCGGCGGCGCGAGGCTACACCTTC. Its protein product is CASSLSAARGYTF.

The chain links TRBV5-1 to TRBJ2-1; 8 bases line up with TRBD2. The V segment lost 0 bases and the J segment 0 bases; nucleotides outside the gene matches: 2. Germline values: CDR1 SGHRS, CDR2 YFSETQ. The CDR3 runs to 16 residues. This chain's CDR3 is CASSLAGRASYNEQFF. Written as DNA, the CDR3 is TGCGCCAGCAGCTTGGCCGGGAGGGCCTCCTACAATGAGCAGTTCTTC.

This clone was counted once. This rearrangement joins TRBV19 to TRBJ2-7, with TRBD2 identical over 12 bases. CDR3 length equals 17 residues. Trimming cost V 0 bases and J 5 bases; bases outside gene matches: 8. Per the germline V gene, CDR1 is LNHDA and CDR2 is SQIVND (reference sequence). The CDR3 is CASSIDHLAGGPDEQYF. The CDR3 bases are TGTGCCAGTAGTATAGATCATCTAGCGGGAGGGCCAGACGAGCAGTACTTC.

This chain connects TRBV12-5 to TRBJ1-3; no definite D call. The CDR3 totals 12 residues. The germline V gene has CDR1 LGHNT and CDR2 FRNRAP. The CDR3 sequence: CASDFLGNTIYF. CDR3 nucleotide sequence: TGTGCCAGCGATTTTTTAGGAAACACCATATATTTT.

In this sample, this clone turned up a few times. V gene TRBV10-2 combines with J gene TRBJ2-1; D is unclear. CDR1 and CDR2 (germline): WSHSY, SAAADI. The CDR3 is 13 amino acids. V lost 2 bases and J 8 bases, leaving 10 bases between the germline ends. The CDR3 DNA sequence: TGCGCCAGCAGTGAGGACCTATCGGATGAGCAGTTCTTC. Translation: CASSEDLSDEQFF.

The DNA for the CDR3 is TGTGCCAGCAGCTTCCGGGGGGTCGGAGGGGCCAAAAACATTCAGTACTTC. Translating gives CASSFRGVGGAKNIQYF. This rearrangement joins TRBV6-8 to TRBJ2-4; the match to TRBD2 covers 7 bases. CDR3 size: 17 residues. Germline CDR1 MNHGY, CDR2 SAAAGT. The ends lost 6 bases at V and 1 base at J; junction bases unmatched: 12.

The chain recombines TRBV6-8 with TRBJ1-5; TRBD1 aligns across 7 bases. This CDR3 is 15 amino acids long. V dropped 5 bases and J dropped 5; count of bases not matched to a gene: 9. Germline-derived CDR1 and CDR2 are MNHGY and SAAAGT. CDR3 region: CASSKTGTKDQPQHF. The CDR3 region has the DNA TGTGCCAGCAGTAAGACAGGGACTAAGGATCAGCCCCAGCATTTT.

The V gene is TRBV1, the J gene TRBJ1-2. TRBV1 is a pseudogene locus. The CDR3 is made up of 13 amino acids. The CDR3 nucleotides are TGCGCCAGCAGCCAAGATGGGAACTATGGCTACACCTTC. This gives the protein CASSQDGNYGYTF.

In its sample, this clone was seen once. The J gene is TRBJ1-2, the V gene TRBV19; D possibly corresponds to TRBD1 (5 bases). The germline CDR1 and CDR2 sequences are LNHDA and SQIVND (reference sequence). The germline V and J ends were trimmed by 5 bases and 2 bases, with 18 bases remaining between them. The CDR3 runs 16 residues. The CDR3 bases are TGTGCCAGTAGTCCGAGAAGGGACCATCCGAACTATGGCTACACCTTC. Its translation is CASSPRRDHPNYGYTF.

This clone was seen a handful of times. This chain joins TRBV6-8 and TRBJ2-7, with D possibly TRBD1 on 6 matching bases. This CDR3 spans 13 amino acids. The germline gives CDR1 MNHGY, CDR2 SAAAGT. V was pared by 10 bases and J by 4 bases, with 17 bases between. CDR3 in DNA: TGTGCCACAGGATTAGGGGGTTGGTACGAGCAGTACTTC. It is translated as CATGLGGWYEQYF.

This clone was recorded a few times. V usage is TRBV6-8 and J usage is TRBJ1-3; TRBD1 aligns across 11 bases. Germline V lookup: CDR1 MNHGY, CDR2 SAAAGT. The CDR3 runs 16 residues. Losses at the gene ends were 6 bases for V and 3 bases for J; bases not matched to a gene: 7. The CDR3 is CASRDGQGAYGNTIYF. The CDR3 nucleotides are TGTGCCAGCAGGGACGGACAGGGGGCTTATGGAAACACCATATATTTT.

This clone was counted between two and nine times. The chain is built from TRBV28 and TRBJ1-1, with D uncertain. Germline CDR1 and CDR2: MDHEN and SYDVKM. There are 14 residues in the CDR3. Trimming pared 3 bases from V and 5 bases from J, leaving 13 bases between. The CDR3 DNA sequence: TGTGCCAGCAGTTTCATGGTGGGGAGAACTGAAGCTTTCTTT. Its protein is CASSFMVGRTEAFF. Full variable domain (missing parts from reference TRBV28 and TRBJ1-1): DVKVTQSSRYLVKRTGEKVFLECVQDMDHENMFWYRQDPGLGLRLIYFSYDVKMKEKGDIPEGYSVSREKKERFSLILESASTNQTSMYLCASSFMVGRTEAFFGQGTRLTVV.

CDR3 in DNA: TGTGCCAGCACCTCCGGGACTAGCGTCAATGAGCAGTTCTTC. Its translation is CASTSGTSVNEQFF. J is TRBJ2-1 and V is TRBV6-8; TRBD2 agrees at 10 bases. J lost 6 bases, V lost 7 bases, and 6 bases had no gene match. This CDR3 contains 14 residues. Germline V lookup: CDR1 MNHGY, CDR2 SAAAGT.

The genes are TRBV1 and TRBJ2-7; the table gives TRBD2 as D, unverified against the DNA. TRBV1 is termed a pseudogene. The CDR3 sequence is 14 residues long. The CDR3 reads CASSLGGSHYEQYF. The CDR3 nucleotides are TGCGCCAGCAGCCTCGGCGGGAGTCACTACGAGCAGTACTTC.

The chain has TRBV11-3 and TRBJ2-2, with D possibly TRBD1 on 6 matching bases. The CDR3 is 15 amino acids. The V and J ends lost 4 bases and 6 bases respectively, with 15 bases between them. Germline V gene sequence: CDR1 SGHNT, CDR2 YENEEA. In DNA form, the CDR3 reads TGTGCCAGCAGCTACACAGGGAGTGGCGCCGGGGAGCTGTTTTTT. Protein product: CASSYTGSGAGELFF.

V gene TRBV19 combines with J gene TRBJ1-5, with unresolved D. Germline V gene data show CDR1 as LNHDA and CDR2 as SQIVND (reference sequence). The V and J ends lost 3 bases and 7 bases respectively, with 13 bases between them. The CDR3 has 14 amino acids. The CDR3 loop is CASSIMGPRQPQHF. CDR3 DNA: TGTGCCAGTAGTATTATGGGCCCCCGGCAGCCCCAGCATTTT.

The V and J genes are TRBV19 and TRBJ2-2; 10 bases align to TRBD2. V lost 5 bases, J lost 0 bases, and 12 bases stayed unmatched. The CDR3 spans 19 residues. CDR1 LNHDA and CDR2 SQIVND come from the germline V gene (reference sequence). CDR3 in amino acids: CASSARVVAGGSNTGELFF. The DNA for the CDR3 is TGTGCCAGTAGTGCCAGAGTGGTAGCGGGGGGATCGAACACCGGGGAGCTGTTTTTT.

This chain uses TRBV6-8 with TRBJ1-2, with D unresolved. The V end was cut by 0 bases, the J end by 8 bases, with 10 bases between. This CDR3 spans 13 amino acids. CDR1 and CDR2 from the germline V gene are MNHGY and SAAAGT. The CDR3 spells CASSYSPSGGYTF. In DNA form, the CDR3 reads TGTGCCAGCAGTTACTCCCCGTCCGGGGGCTACACCTTC.

This clone was detected a few times. The J gene is TRBJ2-5, the V gene TRBV19, with TRBD2 matching 13 bases. The CDR3 consists of 16 residues. CDR1 is LNHDA and CDR2 is SQIVND in the germline V gene (reference sequence). J gave up 5 bases and V 5 bases, and 8 bases lay outside the gene matches. The CDR3 region is CASSPGLAGDRETQYF. As DNA, the CDR3 is TGTGCCAGTAGTCCAGGACTAGCGGGGGATCGGGAGACCCAGTACTTC. Supplemented by reference TRBV19 and TRBJ2-5, the full variable domain reads DGGITQSPKYLFRKEGQNVTLSCEQNLNHDAMYWYRQDPGQGLRLIYYSQIVNDFQKGDIAEGYSVSREKKESFPLTVTSAQKNPTAFYLCASSPGLAGDRETQYFGPGTRLLVL.

The CDR3 nucleotides are TGTGCCACCAGCCGCTCGACTCCAGCGGCCGGAGCTTTCTTT. As protein: CATSRSTPAAGAFF. The chain joins TRBV15 to TRBJ1-1; no definite D call. The V gene lost 5 bases and the J gene lost 10 bases, with 20 bases spanning the gap. The CDR3 sequence is 14 residues long. Looked up from germline, CDR1 is LNHNV and CDR2 is YYDKDF (reference sequence). Full variable domain (outside the CDR3, taken from reference TRBV15 and TRBJ1-1): DAMVIQNPRYQVTQFGKPVTLSCSQTLNHNVMYWYQQKSSQAPKLLFHYYDKDFNNEADTPDNFQSRRPNTSFCFLDIRSPGLGDTAMYLCATSRSTPAAGAFFGQGTRLTVV.

V gene TRBV6-8 combines with J gene TRBJ1-2; D unresolved. The CDR3 extends over 13 amino acids. The germline V and J ends were trimmed by 2 bases and 4 bases, with 8 bases remaining between them. The germline gives CDR1 MNHGY, CDR2 SAAAGT. CDR3 region: CASSYSLVYGYTF. CDR3 nucleotides: TGTGCCAGCAGTTACAGTTTGGTCTATGGCTACACCTTC.

The gene calls are TRBV6-8 and TRBJ1-1, with D possibly TRBD1 on 5 matching bases. The CDR3 has 14 residues. Trimming took 10 bases from V and 0 from J, leaving 15 bases between them. Germline lookup yields CDR1 MNHGY and CDR2 SAAAGT. CDR3 sequence reads: CAIRGGAVNTEAFF. DNA of the CDR3: TGTGCCATCCGGGGGGGTGCTGTGAACACTGAAGCTTTCTTT.

V gene TRBV7-1 combines with J gene TRBJ2-5; D possibly corresponds to TRBD1 (6 bases). TRBV7-1 is recorded as an ORF, its role being uncertain. The V end was cut by 3 bases, the J end by 0 bases, with 20 bases between. This CDR3 region has 18 residues. This chain's CDR3 is CASSSRRPIDRYQETQYF. CDR3 nucleotide sequence: TGTGCCAGCAGCTCTCGCCGACCCATAGACAGGTACCAAGAGACCCAGTACTTC.